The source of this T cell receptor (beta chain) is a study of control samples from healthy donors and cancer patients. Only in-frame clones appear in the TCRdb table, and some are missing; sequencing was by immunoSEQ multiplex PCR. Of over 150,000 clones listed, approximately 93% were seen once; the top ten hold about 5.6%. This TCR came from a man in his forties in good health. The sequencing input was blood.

CDR3 loop: CASSYSMGSVADILNQPQHF. CDR3 DNA: TGTGCCAGCAGTTACTCGATGGGCTCAGTCGCCGACATCCTCAATCAGCCCCAGCATTTT. V gene TRBV6-2 or TRBV6-3 combines with J gene TRBJ1-5; D unclear. This CDR3 contains 20 residues. Trimming took 0 bases from V and 3 from J, leaving 24 bases between them. The germline V gene has CDR1 MNHEY and CDR2 SVGEGT.